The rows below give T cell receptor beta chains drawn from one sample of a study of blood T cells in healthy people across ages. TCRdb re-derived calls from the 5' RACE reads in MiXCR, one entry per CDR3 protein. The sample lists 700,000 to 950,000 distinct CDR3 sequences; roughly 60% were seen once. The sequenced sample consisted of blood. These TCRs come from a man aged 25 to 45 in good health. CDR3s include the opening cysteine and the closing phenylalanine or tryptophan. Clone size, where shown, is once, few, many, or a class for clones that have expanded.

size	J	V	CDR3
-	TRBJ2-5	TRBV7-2	CASSLDGFTYQQYF
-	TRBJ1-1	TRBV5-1	CASSLEFPSTEAFF
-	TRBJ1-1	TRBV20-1	CSARVGGGNTEAFF
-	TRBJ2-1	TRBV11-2	CASSLERGGEQFF
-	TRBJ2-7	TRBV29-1	CSVEPGEKGETLYF
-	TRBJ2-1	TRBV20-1	CSASGGAVRSYNEQFF
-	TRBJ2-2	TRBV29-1	CSVRPGGTGELLF
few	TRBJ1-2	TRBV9	CASSVSGDTYGYTF
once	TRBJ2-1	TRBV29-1	CSVVLQGAEGWFF
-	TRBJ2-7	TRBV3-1	CASSQDIGGVTYEQYF
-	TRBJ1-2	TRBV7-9	CASSLPGQGGSGYTF
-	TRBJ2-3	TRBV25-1	CASSPSGGGTSGGPYTDTQYF
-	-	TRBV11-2	CASSFGTGSEQYF
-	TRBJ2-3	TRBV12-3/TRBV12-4	CASSRSIGAQGDTQYF
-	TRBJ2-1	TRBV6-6	CASSIAGTSGSREQFF
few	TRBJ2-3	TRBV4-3	CASSQGLLGGNTDTQYF
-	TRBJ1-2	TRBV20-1	CSATGDRYTF
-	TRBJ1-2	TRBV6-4	CASRKDRIANYGYTF